These T cell receptor beta chains were read from a single sample in a study of cytomegalovirus exposure and HLA in healthy donors. Sequencing was performed with immunoSEQ multiplex PCR; in TCRdb, only in-frame clones are kept and a portion is missing. The sample yields 65,000 to 85,000 clones, around 79% seen once. The source material was PBMCs. The receptors were sampled from a woman aged 40 to 50 in good health and CMV-seropositive. CDR3s include the opening cysteine and the closing phenylalanine or tryptophan. The D gene is left open where the match is weak. A clone size is listed for some rows: how often the clone was seen (once, few, many), or a class if it is expanded.

DNA | CDR3 | V | D | J | size
TGTGCCAGCAGCCTCAAGTCGACAACGTGGGATGAGCAGTTCTTC | CASSLKSTTWDEQFF | TRBV7-9 | . | TRBJ2-1 | .
TGTGCCAGCAGTGAAGCAGGCGGGTCACGCCCATATGGCTACACCTTC | CASSEAGGSRPYGYTF | TRBV6-1 | . | TRBJ1-2 | .
TGCGCCAGCAGATCCGCGGGCAGACGGGACGAGCAGTACTTC | CASRSAGRRDEQYF | TRBV10-1 | . | TRBJ2-7 | .
TGTGCCAGCAGCTTAGGGGATGGAGGGGATCGCTATGGCTACACCTTC | CASSLGDGGDRYGYTF | TRBV7-9 | . | TRBJ1-2 | .
TGTGCCAGCAGTTACAGGGCAGGAGGAGAGACCCAGTACTTC | CASSYRAGGETQYF | TRBV6-5 | . | TRBJ2-5 | .
TGTGCCAGCAGCCAAGAGTGGACGCGGGCAACTGAAGCTTTCTTT | CASSQEWTRATEAFF | TRBV4-2 | . | TRBJ1-1 | .
TGTGCCAGCAGGATGGGACAGGTCCTTTCCTACGAGCAGTACTTC | CASRMGQVLSYEQYF | TRBV6-5 | TRBD1 | TRBJ2-7 | .
TGTGCCAGCAGCTTCGTGGGGACAGGAGGTTACGAGCAGTACTTC | CASSFVGTGGYEQYF | TRBV5-6 | TRBD1 | TRBJ2-7 | .
TGTGCCAGCAGTTCGCCGGGGATCCGAAATGGCTACACCTTC | CASSSPGIRNGYTF | TRBV28 | . | TRBJ1-2 | .
TGTGCCACCAGCAGAGGTCGGACTAGCGGCACAGATACGCAGTATTTT | CATSRGRTSGTDTQYF | TRBV15 | TRBD2 | TRBJ2-3 | .
TGTGCCAGCAGCCAAGGTCCAGCGGGAGGGCCGGACGGGGAGCTGTTTTTT | CASSQGPAGGPDGELFF | TRBV4-2 | TRBD2 | TRBJ2-2 | .
TGTGCCAGCAGCTCGTCAACAGGGACCTACGAGCAGTACTTC | CASSSSTGTYEQYF | TRBV7-2 | . | TRBJ2-7 | .
TGTGCCAGCAGCTTTGACAAAAATCTGCCAAAAACTGAAGCTTTCTTT | CASSFDKNLPKTEAFF | TRBV7-6 | . | TRBJ1-1 | .
TGTGCCAGCACCAGGCAGGGGCGTAATAGCAATCAGCCCCAGCATTTT | CASTRQGRNSNQPQHF | TRBV2 | . | TRBJ1-5 | .
TGCGCCAGCAGCCAAGTGCAGGGAGGGGCTGGCTACACCTTC | CASSQVQGGAGYTF | TRBV4-1 | . | TRBJ1-2 | few
TGCGCCAGCGGGACTAGCGGGAGGGACGAGCAGTACTTC | CASGTSGRDEQYF | TRBV5-1 | TRBD2 | TRBJ2-7 | .
TGTGCCAGCAGCCCCACCCGGACAGTCTCTAACTATGGCTACACCTTC | CASSPTRTVSNYGYTF | TRBV7-8 | . | TRBJ1-2 | .
TGTGCCAGCTGGAGCGGTGGCTCCTACAATGAGCAGTTCTTC | CASWSGGSYNEQFF | TRBV27 | . | TRBJ2-1 | .
TGTGCCAGCAGCCCGACTAGCGGGGGGGCTGGCGGGGAGCTGTTTTTT | CASSPTSGGAGGELFF | TRBV5-4 | TRBD2 | TRBJ2-2 | .
TGCGCCAGCAGCCAGACCCTAGCGGGGGCCTTTTACGAGCAGTACTTC | CASSQTLAGAFYEQYF | TRBV4-1 | TRBD2 | TRBJ2-7 | once
TGCAGCGTAGAGACGGGTCGCAATCAGCCCCAGCATTTT | CSVETGRNQPQHF | TRBV29-1 | . | TRBJ1-5 | .
TGTGCCAGCAGGCCTGGGGTTTCGCTCAGGGTATACGAGCAGTACTTC | CASRPGVSLRVYEQYF | TRBV11-2 | . | TRBJ2-7 | .
TGTGCCAGCAGTGAAAGGAGTTCCGGGGAGCAGTTCTTC | CASSERSSGEQFF | TRBV6-1 | . | TRBJ2-1 | .
TGCGCCAGCAGCACAATGACAGCGGAGGGCACTGAAGCTTTCTTT | CASSTMTAEGTEAFF | TRBV5-1 | . | TRBJ1-1 | .